Listed below are T cell receptor beta chains from one sample, sequenced in a study of cytomegalovirus exposure and HLA in healthy donors. Using immunoSEQ multiplex PCR, the repertoire was profiled, and TCRdb retains in-frame clones only, with some absent. The repertoire has some 100,000 clones, 81% of them found once; the top ten carry around 2.2%. The sequenced material came from PBMCs. These receptors were taken from a woman in her thirties in good health and CMV-seronegative. Both conserved end residues are part of each CDR3. Fields, in order: J gene, V gene, CDR3 length, CDR3 protein.

TRBJ2-1 TRBV27 14 CASSLRQDNNEQFF
TRBJ2-2 TRBV7-9 16 CSSSLGLSTYTGELFF
TRBJ1-5 TRBV28 15 CASSLTGTGFQPQHF
TRBJ1-2 TRBV28 12 CASGRADYGYTF
TRBJ2-7 TRBV7-9 14 CASSSRTSGEKQYF
TRBJ1-1 TRBV9 16 CASSVVGASGNTEAFF
TRBJ2-5 TRBV28 16 CASSSNLSGRQETQYF
TRBJ2-1 TRBV11-3 15 CASSLNAGSYNEQFF
TRBJ2-5 TRBV18 13 CASSPPRGETQYF
TRBJ1-2 TRBV5-4 19 CASSPIGMLPPAPLYGYTF
TRBJ2-7 TRBV27 17 CASSLGTSGTRVGEQYF
TRBJ2-7 TRBV10-3 17 CAISESVPRDFTYEQYF
TRBJ1-2 TRBV2 13 CASSSGGDYGYTF
TRBJ2-1 TRBV5-4 13 CASSNPPGLAQFF
TRBJ1-2 TRBV7-2 17 CASSFPGQGGALYGYTF
TRBJ1-1 TRBV10-3 12 CAISESGQEAFF
TRBJ1-3 TRBV18 16 CASSPPDRLSGNTIYF
TRBJ2-3 TRBV19 13 CASRRGGTDTQYF
TRBJ1-2 TRBV6-5 15 CASTTVGGSNYGYTF
TRBJ1-1 TRBV11-2 14 CASSPGIPNTEAFF
TRBJ1-5 TRBV28 11 CASSGNQPQHF
TRBJ2-7 TRBV9 14 CASSYGTGVGEQYF
TRBJ2-7 TRBV7-6 13 CASSLGTNYEQYF
TRBJ1-5 TRBV6-1 15 CASRGAELGNQPQHF
TRBJ1-1 TRBV27 14 CASSLYTGNFEAFF
TRBJ2-3 TRBV5-4 16 CASSSTLAGSTDTQYF
TRBJ2-7 TRBV4-1 17 CASSQGLPTGAPYEQYF
TRBJ2-2 TRBV6-5 15 CASSSELAGAAELFF
TRBJ1-1 TRBV27 15 CASSSPQGIRTEAFF
TRBJ2-3 TRBV6-5 16 CASSYAGVLSTDTQYF
TRBJ2-7 TRBV19 16 CASSTWSGSRTYEQYF
TRBJ1-1 TRBV7-9 13 CASSPTVNTEAFF
TRBJ1-5 TRBV23-1 15 CASSQSTARNQPQHF
TRBJ2-7 TRBV6-1 15 CASSEAERRAYEQYF
TRBJ2-7 TRBV25-1 15 CASSPQGEMRHEQYF
TRBJ2-1 TRBV5-1 16 CASSPRPGLAGDEQFF
TRBJ1-2 TRBV9 12 CASSVVSGMATF
TRBJ2-3 TRBV5-4 17 CASSPVLRGTSTDTQYF
TRBJ2-1 TRBV29-1 14 CSVVWASGSNEQFF
TRBJ2-2 TRBV28 17 CASSSTFAGGNTGELFF
TRBJ2-1 TRBV10-3 16 CAISEPLAGVINEQFF
TRBJ1-1 TRBV6-6 14 CASSYLDQGSEAFF
TRBJ1-4 TRBV25-1 15 CASSELGGLNEKLFF
TRBJ2-3 TRBV6-1 17 CASSAQGRQGWTDTQYF
TRBJ2-3 TRBV15 15 CATSRHLAPGDTQYF
TRBJ2-7 TRBV4-2 12 CASSQDQSAQYF
TRBJ2-7 TRBV7-9 12 CASSLAPSEQYF